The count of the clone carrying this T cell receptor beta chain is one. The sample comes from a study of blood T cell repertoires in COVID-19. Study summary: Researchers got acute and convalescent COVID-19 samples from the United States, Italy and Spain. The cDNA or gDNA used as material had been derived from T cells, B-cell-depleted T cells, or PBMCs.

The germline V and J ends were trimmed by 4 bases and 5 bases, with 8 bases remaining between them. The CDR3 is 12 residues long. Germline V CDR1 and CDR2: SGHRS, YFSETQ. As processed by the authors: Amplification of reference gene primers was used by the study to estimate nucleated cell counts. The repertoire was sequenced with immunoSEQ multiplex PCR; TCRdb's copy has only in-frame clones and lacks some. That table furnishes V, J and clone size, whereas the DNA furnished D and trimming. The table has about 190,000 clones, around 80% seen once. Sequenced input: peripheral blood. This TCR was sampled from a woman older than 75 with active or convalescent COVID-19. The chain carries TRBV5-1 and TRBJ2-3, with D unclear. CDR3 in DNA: TGCGCCAGCAGCCCCTTGAGAGATACGCAGTATTTT. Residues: CASSPLRDTQYF.